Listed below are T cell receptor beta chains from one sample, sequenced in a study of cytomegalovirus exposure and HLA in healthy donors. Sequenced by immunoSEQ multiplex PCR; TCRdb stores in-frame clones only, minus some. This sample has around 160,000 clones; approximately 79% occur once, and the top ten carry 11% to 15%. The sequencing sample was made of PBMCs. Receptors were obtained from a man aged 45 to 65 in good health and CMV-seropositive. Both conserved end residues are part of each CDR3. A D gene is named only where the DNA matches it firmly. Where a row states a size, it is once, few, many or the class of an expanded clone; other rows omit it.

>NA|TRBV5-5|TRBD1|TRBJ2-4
CASSLVVGTGVNIQYF
TGTGCCAGCAGCTTGGTTGTCGGGACAGGGGTCAACATTCAGTACTTC
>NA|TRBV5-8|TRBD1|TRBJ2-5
CASSEKGQGGWETQYF
TGTGCCAGCAGCGAGAAGGGACAGGGGGGATGGGAGACCCAGTACTTC
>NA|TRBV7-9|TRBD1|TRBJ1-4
CASRQGEKLFF
TGTGCCAGCAGACAGGGGGAAAAACTGTTTTTT
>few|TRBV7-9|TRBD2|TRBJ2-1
CSSPPFGTTQLRTTTEQFF
TGTTCCAGCCCACCTTTCGGGACTACCCAACTCAGAACTACAACTGAGCAGTTCTTC
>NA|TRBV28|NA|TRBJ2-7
CASSSDSYEQYF
TGTGCCAGCAGTTCTGACAGCTACGAGCAGTACTTC
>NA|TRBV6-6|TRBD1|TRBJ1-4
CASGLQGSNEKLFF
TGTGCCAGCGGATTACAGGGGTCTAATGAAAAACTGTTTTTT
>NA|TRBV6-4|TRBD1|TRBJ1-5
CASSDPDRVGSKGQPQHF
TGTGCCAGCAGTGACCCGGACAGGGTGGGTTCGAAAGGTCAGCCCCAGCATTTT
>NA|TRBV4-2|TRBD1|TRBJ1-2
CASSQAGTGTGKDGYTF
TGTGCCAGCAGCCAGGCAGGGACCGGGACAGGGAAGGACGGCTACACCTTC
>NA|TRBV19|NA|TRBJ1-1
CASSWAQNTEAFF
TGTGCCAGTAGCTGGGCACAGAACACTGAAGCTTTCTTT
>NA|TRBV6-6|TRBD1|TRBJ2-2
CASSLTGLTGELFF
TGTGCCAGCAGCTTGACAGGGCTCACCGGGGAGCTGTTTTTT
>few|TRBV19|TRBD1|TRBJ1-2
CASSWTGANYGYTF
TGTGCCAGTAGTTGGACAGGAGCTAACTATGGCTACACCTTC
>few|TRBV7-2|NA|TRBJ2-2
CASSIRQAGELFF
TGTGCCAGCAGCATCCGACAAGCCGGGGAGCTGTTTTTT
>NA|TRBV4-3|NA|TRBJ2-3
CASSQSLLSPGNTQYF
TGCGCCAGCAGCCAAAGCTTACTTTCCCCCGGGAATACGCAGTATTTT
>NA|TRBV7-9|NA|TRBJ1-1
CASSRDSAVTEAFF
TGTGCCAGCAGCCGGGACTCGGCTGTCACTGAAGCTTTCTTT
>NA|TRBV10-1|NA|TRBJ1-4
CASRHKSYF
TGCGCCAGCAGACATAAATCGTATTTT
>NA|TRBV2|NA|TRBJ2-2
CASSSWGLAGELFF
TGTGCCAGCAGTAGTTGGGGGCTGGCCGGGGAGCTGTTTTTT
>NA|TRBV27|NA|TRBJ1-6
CASSLSSSYNSPLHF
TGTGCCAGCAGTTTAAGTAGCTCCTATAATTCACCCCTCCACTTT